One sample yielded the 30 T cell receptor beta chains listed below, sequenced in a study of regulatory T cells in long-lasting Graves disease. Assembly of TCR beta libraries relied on iRepertoire HTBI primers together with Arm-PCR of CDR3 regions. TCRdb used MiXCR to reprocess the multiplex PCR reads, holding one entry per CDR3 protein. The table has roughly 400,000 distinct CDR3 sequences, about 15% seen once; the top ten hold 7.8%. The time point is: newly diagnosed GD, antithyroid drugs for less than 3 months. PBMC-derived RNA was used for the TCR library. The sample also formed part of further work on T cells in Graves' hyperthyroidism and ophthalmopathy.

The starting material was peripheral blood mononuclear cells (PBMCs), obtained at new diagnosis, from a patient treated with antithyroid drugs. The receptors originated from a woman aged 40 to 55 with Graves disease.

This clonotype was detected ten times or more. The chain recombines TRBV2 with TRBJ2-5, with D perhaps TRBD1 (6 bases). The ends were cut back, 2 bases at V and 1 base at J, with 11 bases in the middle. The CDR3 contains 15 residues. Germline V gene lookup returns CDR1 SNHLY and CDR2 FYNNEI. The DNA for the CDR3 is TGTGCCAGCAGTGAAAACGCAGGGGTCCAAGAGACCCAGTACTTC. Translating it yields CASSENAGVQETQYF.

This clonotype was picked up a small number of times. V and J are TRBV12-3 or TRBV12-4 and TRBJ1-1; no firm D call. CDR3 length: 11 residues. Trimming took off 1 base at V and 11 bases at J, with 8 bases between the two ends. This chain's CDR3 is CASSLGPGAFF. CDR3 DNA: TGTGCCAGCAGTTTAGGTCCCGGGGCTTTCTTT.

In its sample, this clonotype was seen many times. The CDR3 DNA reads TGTGCCAGCAGTTGGGGACAGATGAACACTGAAGCTTTCTTT. The encoded protein is CASSWGQMNTEAFF. The chain is built from TRBV27 and TRBJ1-1; TRBD1 aligns across 7 bases. V gave up 4 bases and J gave up 0 bases; unmatched junction bases: 2. The CDR3 covers 14 residues. Germline loops: CDR1 MNHEY, CDR2 SMNVEV (reference sequence).

The chain recombines TRBV7-8 with TRBJ1-1, with D unclear. This CDR3 has 15 amino acids. Trimming shortened V by 6 bases and J by 0 bases, and 14 bases separated the two germline ends. Germline loops: CDR1 SGHVS, CDR2 FQNEAQ. The DNA for the CDR3 is TGTGCCAGCAGTCTTTCTGAGTCTGTGAACACTGAAGCTTTCTTT. Translation gives CASSLSESVNTEAFF.

This clonotype has ten or more counts. The chain uses TRBV12-3 or TRBV12-4 and TRBJ2-1; tentatively, D is TRBD2 (6 bases). There are 18 residues in the CDR3. Trimming stripped 0 bases from V and 7 bases from J, with 22 bases between. CDR3 region: CASSLALHRSTGGNEQFF. The CDR3 bases are TGTGCCAGCAGTTTAGCACTTCACCGGAGTACCGGGGGTAATGAGCAGTTCTTC.

This clonotype occurred many times. The chain employs TRBV11-2 and TRBJ2-7, with 7 bases matching TRBD1. Germline V gene lookup returns CDR1 SGHAT and CDR2 FQNNGV. Losses at the gene ends were 5 bases for V and 3 bases for J; bases not matched to a gene: 10. The CDR3 is made up of 15 amino acids. The CDR3 nucleotides are TGTGCCAGCAGCCTATCCCGGGGACAGAACTACGAGCAGTACTTC. Translating it yields CASSLSRGQNYEQYF.

This clonotype came up many times. The chain uses TRBV6-2 or TRBV6-3 and TRBJ2-7; 7 nucleotides align to TRBD1. The length of the CDR3 is 15 residues. Germline lookup yields CDR1 MNHEY and CDR2 SVGEGT. J lost 6 bases, V lost 8 bases, and 16 bases had no gene match. In DNA form, the CDR3 reads TGTGCCAGCCCAAAACAGGGGCACCCTCGGCTCGAGCAGTACTTC. This sequence encodes CASPKQGHPRLEQYF.

This clonotype was seen ten or more times. V gene TRBV12-3 or TRBV12-4 combines with J gene TRBJ2-1; D might be TRBD2 (6 bases). The CDR3 is 14 amino acids. V was clipped by 8 bases and J by 5 bases, with 16 bases between them. Written as DNA, the CDR3 is TGTGCCAGCTCCCTCAGCGGGTTGGACAATGAGCAGTTCTTC. This sequence encodes CASSLSGLDNEQFF.

Ten or more counts support this clonotype. This chain uses TRBV25-1 with TRBJ1-6, with 7 bases fitting TRBD1. The CDR3 has 17 residues. V lost 3 bases and J lost 0; bases outside the gene matches: 5. Germline-derived CDR1 and CDR2 are MGHDK and SYGVNS. CDR3 in amino acids: CASSDGTASSYNSPLHF. The CDR3 DNA is TGTGCCAGCAGTGATGGGACAGCGAGCTCCTATAATTCACCCCTCCACTTT.

The rearrangement joins TRBV20-1 to TRBJ2-1; D possibly corresponds to TRBD2 (6 bases). Trimming took 5 bases from V and 4 from J, leaving 18 bases between them. Germline V gene data show CDR1 as DFQATT and CDR2 as SNEGSKA (reference sequence). This CDR3 spans 15 amino acids. CDR3 sequence: CSALSASAGYNEQFF. The CDR3 bases are TGCAGTGCTCTTTCAGCTAGCGCCGGATACAATGAGCAGTTCTTC.

On this clonotype itself: This clone may be a read error of a much larger clone one base away. This chain uses TRBV12-3 or TRBV12-4 with TRBJ2-3; D may be TRBD2 (6 bases). The germline V and J ends were trimmed by 2 bases and 6 bases, with 15 bases remaining between them. The CDR3 runs to 15 residues. The CDR3 DNA follows: TGTGCCAGCAGTTTATCACTAGCAAGCAGTGATACGCAGTATTTT. It encodes CASSLSLASSDTQYF.

This clonotype was seen at least ten times. V gene TRBV28 combines with J gene TRBJ2-1, with D tentatively TRBD1 or TRBD2 (5 bases each). V lost 2 bases and J 7 bases, leaving 12 bases between the germline ends. Germline V gene data show CDR1 as MDHEN and CDR2 as SYDVKM. The CDR3 is made up of 14 amino acids. CDR3 in amino acids: CASSLGGDLNEQFF. The CDR3 nucleotides read TGTGCCAGCAGTTTAGGGGGAGATCTGAATGAGCAGTTCTTC.

This clonotype was seen repeatedly, ten times or more. At one of its ends the junction is not consistent with the germline gene, which may arise from a read error. The genes are TRBV10-2 and TRBJ2-7, with D perhaps being TRBD1 or TRBD2 (5 bases each). The CDR3 runs 13 residues. CDR1 is WSHSY, CDR2 SAAADI, per germline. The CDR3 protein is CASSEGSSYEQYF. In DNA, the CDR3 is TGTGCCAGCAGTGAGGGGAGCTCCTACGAGCAGTACTTC.

This clonotype was picked up many times. The chain couples TRBV20-1 to TRBJ2-7; D uncertain. The CDR3 length is 14 residues. Deletions cut 0 bases from V and 4 bases from J, with 13 bases between. Looked up from germline, CDR1 is DFQATT and CDR2 is SNEGSKA (reference sequence). CDR3 DNA: TGCAGTGCTAGAGATCGTTACTTGGGGTACGAGCAGTACTTC. Amino acid sequence: CSARDRYLGYEQYF.

Worth noting for this clonotype: Since a much larger clone is just one base distant, this may be a read error. The chain recombines TRBV2 with TRBJ2-5; 9 bases map to TRBD1. The V gene's germline CDR1 is SNHLY and CDR2 FYNNEI. The CDR3 contains 15 residues. The CDR3 coding sequence is TGTACCAGCAGTGACCTAGGACAGGGGATAGAGACCCAGTACTTC. This encodes CTSSDLGQGIETQYF.

With respect to this clonotype: Germline is not matched at one junction end, which may reflect a read error. The gene calls are TRBV7-9 and TRBJ2-1; 14 bases line up with TRBD2. The CDR3 contains 15 residues. Germline V gives CDR1 SEHNR, CDR2 FQNEAQ (reference sequence). The CDR3 is CASSSGLAGAGEQLF. The CDR3 DNA follows: TGTGCCAGCAGCTCGGGACTAGCGGGAGCTGGCGAGCAGCTCTTC.

This clonotype was observed many times. The chain joins TRBV27 to TRBJ2-1; D may be TRBD2 (5 bases). This CDR3 comprises 13 residues. CDR1 and CDR2 (germline): MNHEY, SMNVEV (reference sequence). Trimming took 5 bases from V and 5 from J, leaving 10 bases between them. The CDR3 region has the DNA TGTGCCAGCAGTCCCCCCGGGAACAATGAGCAGTTCTTC. Encoded protein: CASSPPGNNEQFF.

This clonotype showed up many times. The chain carries TRBV12-3 or TRBV12-4 and TRBJ2-5, with TRBD1 matching over 7 bases. The CDR3 sequence is 14 residues long. The V gene end was trimmed by 7 bases and the J gene end by 0 bases; junction bases not matched to a gene: 5. The chain's CDR3 is CASNIGTDQETQYF. The DNA of the CDR3 is TGTGCCAGCAACATTGGGACAGACCAAGAGACCCAGTACTTC.

This clonotype has a count of ten or more. The genes are TRBV29-1 and TRBJ2-3; possible D gene TRBD1, 6 bases. Germline V gene sequence: CDR1 SQVTM, CDR2 ANQGSEA. The CDR3 consists of 13 residues. Trimming pared 3 bases from V and 4 bases from J, leaving 11 bases between. This chain's CDR3 is CSVDWGLPDTQYF. CDR3 in DNA: TGCAGCGTTGATTGGGGGCTGCCAGATACGCAGTATTTT.

This clonotype was found many times. The V gene is TRBV3-1, the J gene TRBJ2-1; 10 bases match TRBD2. The V and J ends lost 1 base and 8 bases, in that order; junction bases with no gene match: 5. CDR3 size: 15 residues. Looked up from germline, CDR1 is LGHDT and CDR2 is YNNKEL (reference sequence). DNA of the CDR3: TGTGCCAGCAGCCAAGGGCCTAGCGGGAGCTATGAGCAGTTCTTC. Translated: CASSQGPSGSYEQFF.

The rearrangement joins TRBV7-9 to TRBJ2-1; D might be TRBD1 or TRBD2, each matching 6 bases. Trimming cost V 5 bases and J 2 bases, with 16 bases left between them. The CDR3 totals 16 residues. Germline V gene sequence: CDR1 SEHNR, CDR2 FQNEAQ (reference sequence). The CDR3 DNA reads TGTGCCAGCAGCCCGGAGGGGGGATTTACCTACAATGAGCAGTTCTTC. Its protein product is CASSPEGGFTYNEQFF.

This clonotype was seen more than once but under ten times. The V call is TRBV3-1, the J call TRBJ1-2; D gene ambiguous. The CDR3 is 12 amino acids. V lost 2 bases to trimming and J lost 4 bases, with 5 bases between them. Per the germline V gene, CDR1 is LGHDT and CDR2 is YNNKEL (reference sequence). CDR3 nucleotide sequence: TGTGCCAGCAGCCAATCCATCTATGGCTACACCTTC. Residues: CASSQSIYGYTF.

J is TRBJ1-2 and V is TRBV20-1; maybe TRBD1 (5 bases). The CDR3 has 13 residues. Germline loops: CDR1 DFQATT, CDR2 SNEGSKA (reference sequence). Trimming stripped 3 bases from V and 8 bases from J, with 16 bases between. In DNA, the CDR3 is TGCAGTGCTAGGGTGACAACGAGGGGAGGCTACACCTTC. Protein: CSARVTTRGGYTF.

The sample holds many counts of this clonotype. The rearrangement links TRBV6-1 to TRBJ1-5; D remains unclear. V shed 8 bases and J shed 0 bases, with 8 bases lying between them. CDR1 is MNHNS, CDR2 SASEGT, per germline. This CDR3 spans 13 amino acids. The CDR3 region has the DNA TGTGCCAGCGGCGGGTTTAGCAATCAGCCCCAGCATTTT. It encodes CASGGFSNQPQHF.

This clonotype has ten or more counts. CDR3 sequence (DNA): TGTGCCAGCAGCTTCCAAGTCACGCCCGCTAACGAGCAGTACTTC. It codes for CASSFQVTPANEQYF. J is TRBJ2-7 and V is TRBV7-8; D gene unclear. The V end was cut by 3 bases, the J end by 5 bases, with 17 bases between. This CDR3 is built from 15 residues. Germline V gene data show CDR1 as SGHVS and CDR2 as FQNEAQ. Full variable domain (remainder filled in from reference TRBV7-8 and TRBJ2-7): GAGVSQSPRYKVAKRGQDVALRCDPISGHVSLFWYQQALGQGPEFLTYFQNEAQLDKSGLPSDRFFAERPEGSVSTLKIQRTQQEDSAVYLCASSFQVTPANEQYFGPGTRLTVT.

There are many counts of this clonotype. The V call is TRBV11-2, the J call TRBJ2-2; D is uncertain. Per the germline V gene, CDR1 is SGHAT and CDR2 is FQNNGV. Trimming cost V 3 bases and J 5 bases, with 13 bases left between them. This CDR3 is built from 15 residues. This chain's CDR3 is CASSLNRQRTGELFF. The CDR3 DNA sequence: TGTGCCAGCAGCTTGAATCGGCAGAGAACCGGGGAGCTGTTTTTT.

CDR3 residues: CASSKSTSPYNEQFF. CDR3 in DNA: TGTGCCAGCAGTAAATCGACTAGTCCCTACAATGAGCAGTTCTTC. The chain is built from TRBV6-9 and TRBJ2-1, with D tentatively TRBD2 (6 bases). Trimming pared 5 bases from V and 2 bases from J, leaving 13 bases between. CDR3 length: 15 amino acids. The germline V gene has CDR1 MNHGY and CDR2 SVAAGI.

This clonotype was recorded at least ten times. The chain uses TRBV2 and TRBJ1-1; D remains ambiguous. CDR3 length: 12 residues. Trimming removed 8 bases from V and 0 bases from J, with 7 bases in between. Germline CDR1 and CDR2: SNHLY and FYNNEI. As DNA, the CDR3 is TGTGCCAGCTTGCTCCTGAACACTGAAGCTTTCTTT. Translating it yields CASLLLNTEAFF.

This clonotype was recorded many times. The CDR3: CSAPDANTGELFF. CDR3 nucleotide sequence: TGCAGTGCTCCAGACGCGAACACCGGGGAGCTGTTTTTT. The V call is TRBV20-1, the J call TRBJ2-2; D remains unclear. The CDR3 contains 13 residues. Per the germline V gene, CDR1 is DFQATT and CDR2 is SNEGSKA (reference sequence). The V end lost 5 bases, the J end lost 0 bases, and 7 bases lay between the germline ends.

This clonotype has a count of ten or more. The genes are TRBV11-2 and TRBJ2-3; possible D gene TRBD2, 6 bases. Germline V gives CDR1 SGHAT, CDR2 FQNNGV. This CDR3 region has 14 residues. V dropped 6 bases and J dropped 2 bases, with 12 bases sitting between them. Written as DNA, the CDR3 is TGTGCCAGCAGTAGGGACTCCTACACAGATACGCAGTATTTT. It specifies CASSRDSYTDTQYF.